This passage covers 28 T cell receptor beta chains from one sample sequenced in a study of blood T cell repertoires in COVID-19 (dated by TCRdb to 2018 to 2020). The library was obtained by the immunoSEQ multiplex PCR assay. The source is immuneACCESS, and TCRdb retained only in-frame sequences with V and J called. Part of the clones is not carried over; for the studies checked, unresolved V genes explain less than half of this, and the remainder is unexplained. This sample holds about 27,000 clones; over 75% were observed only once. The top ten hold about three fifths of the sample. The specimen sequenced was peripheral blood. The receptors were sampled from a woman older than 75 with acute or convalescent COVID-19.

Only one count was recorded for this clone. The chain couples TRBV19 to TRBJ2-2, with D possibly TRBD2 on 5 matching bases. The V and J ends lost 5 bases and 4 bases respectively, with 8 bases between them. The CDR3 runs to 13 residues. Looked up from germline, CDR1 is LNHDA and CDR2 is SQIVND (reference sequence). The CDR3 coding sequence is TGTGCCAGTAGTCAACGGGGCACCGGGGAGCTGTTTTTT. Translated: CASSQRGTGELFF.

V is TRBV2 and J is TRBJ1-4; TRBD1 aligns across 7 bases. Germline V gene lookup returns CDR1 SNHLY and CDR2 FYNNEI. V was pared by 2 bases and J by 5 bases, with 2 bases of the junction left unmatched. The CDR3 consists of 14 residues. The chain's CDR3 is CASSEQGVNEKLFF. The DNA for the CDR3 is TGTGCCAGCAGTGAACAGGGGGTAAATGAAAAACTGTTTTTT.

This chain joins TRBV14 and TRBJ1-3; no reliable D call. V lost 5 bases and J lost 9, with 11 bases in between. CDR1 is SGHDN, CDR2 FVKESK, per germline. CDR3 length: 12 amino acids. CDR3: CASSSDWSTIYF. DNA of the CDR3: TGTGCCAGCAGCTCAGATTGGAGCACCATATATTTT.

In DNA form, the CDR3 reads TGCGCCAGCACCCCGGACAGGGGATTCGCAGATACGCAGTATTTT. Translation gives CASTPDRGFADTQYF. The chain is built from TRBV5-1 and TRBJ2-3; 9 nucleotides match TRBD1. With 6 bases clipped from V and 4 bases from J, the junction kept 9 bases outside the gene matches. Per germline, CDR1 SGHRS and CDR2 YFSETQ. The CDR3 sequence is 15 residues long.

The rearrangement joins TRBV5-1 to TRBJ2-2; 7 nucleotides align to TRBD1. In germline, CDR1 is SGHRS, CDR2 YFSETQ. There are 16 residues in the CDR3. V lost 0 bases, J lost 1 base, and 3 bases stayed unmatched. CDR3: CASSLGQGRNTGELFF. CDR3 coding DNA: TGCGCCAGCAGCTTGGGACAGGGACGGAACACCGGGGAGCTGTTTTTT.

This clone showed up just once. The rearrangement links TRBV19 to TRBJ2-4; 7 bases agree with TRBD1. V gave up 8 bases and J gave up 8 bases; unmatched junction bases: 12. The CDR3 is made up of 14 amino acids. Germline V lookup: CDR1 LNHDA, CDR2 SQIVND (reference sequence). The CDR3 DNA reads as TGTGCCAGTTCTCCCAGGGGGAAGAGGGACATTCAGTACTTC. It encodes CASSPRGKRDIQYF.

The chain employs TRBV7-2 and TRBJ2-3; 11 bases align to TRBD1. V gave up 6 bases and J gave up 5 bases; unmatched junction bases: 7. The CDR3 extends over 15 amino acids. Germline CDR1 and CDR2: SGHTA and FQGNSA. The CDR3, as DNA: TGTGCCAGCAGTCGGACAGGGGGCTTTAAAGATACGCAGTATTTT. Protein product: CASSRTGGFKDTQYF.

This clone was seen a handful of times. V is TRBV19 and J is TRBJ2-2, with D maybe TRBD1 (6 bases). This CDR3 contains 14 residues. CDR1 and CDR2 from the germline V gene are LNHDA and SQIVND (reference sequence). Trimming stripped 6 bases from V and 6 bases from J, with 14 bases between. The CDR3 loop reads CASRKAGGPGELFF. Written as DNA, the CDR3 is TGTGCCAGTAGGAAAGCTGGGGGCCCCGGGGAGCTGTTTTTT.

This clone has more than one count but fewer than ten. This chain joins TRBV15 and TRBJ1-2; D might be TRBD1 (6 bases). The CDR3 extends over 15 amino acids. Germline lookup yields CDR1 LNHNV and CDR2 YYDKDF (reference sequence). Deletions cut 0 bases from V and 6 bases from J, with 14 bases between. CDR3 nucleotide sequence: TGTGCCACCAGCAGAGATTCGGAGACAGGACATGGCTACACCTTC. Residues: CATSRDSETGHGYTF.

This chain joins TRBV6-1 and TRBJ2-2, with TRBD1 as a possible D gene (6 bases). Germline lookup yields CDR1 MNHNS and CDR2 SASEGT. Deletions cut 5 bases from V and 5 bases from J, with 12 bases between. CDR3 length equals 14 residues. The CDR3 DNA is TGTGCCAGCAGTTCGACAGGACAGACCGGGGAGCTGTTTTTT. As protein: CASSSTGQTGELFF.

The chain uses TRBV9 and TRBJ2-5, with 11 bases fitting TRBD1. Germline CDR1 and CDR2: SGDLS and YYNGEE. Trimming took 0 bases from V and 6 from J; bases not matched to a gene: 4. CDR3 size: 15 residues. For the CDR3, the DNA is TGTGCCAGCAGCGTAGGGACAGGGGGCGGGCAGACCCAGTACTTC. Amino acids: CASSVGTGGGQTQYF.

The genes are TRBV9 and TRBJ1-3; D call uncertain. This CDR3 has 15 residues. Trimming took 0 bases from V and 2 from J, leaving 9 bases between them. CDR1 is SGDLS, CDR2 YYNGEE, per germline. CDR3 DNA: TGTGCCAGCAGCGTAGGGCGAGGCACTGGAAACACCATATATTTT. It yields the protein CASSVGRGTGNTIYF. Looking up the rest from reference TRBV9 and TRBJ1-3 gives the full variable domain: DSGVTQTPKHLITATGQRVTLRCSPRSGDLSVYWYQQSLDQGLQFLIQYYNGEERAKGNILERFSAQQFPDLHSELNLSSLELGDSALYFCASSVGRGTGNTIYFGEGSWLTVV.

The V call is TRBV7-3, the J call TRBJ1-1, with D possibly TRBD1 on 5 matching bases. CDR1 SGHTA and CDR2 FQGTGA come from the germline V gene. V was cut by 3 bases and J by 3 bases, with 11 bases left in between. CDR3 length: 14 amino acids. In DNA, the CDR3 is TGTGCCAGCAGCTTCGGGGGAATGGACACTGAAGCTTTCTTT. It is translated as CASSFGGMDTEAFF.

V usage is TRBV27 and J usage is TRBJ1-4; 9 bases fit TRBD1. V dropped 6 bases and J dropped 8; count of bases not matched to a gene: 7. Germline V gene data show CDR1 as MNHEY and CDR2 as SMNVEV (reference sequence). The CDR3 has 14 amino acids. DNA of the CDR3: TGTGCCAGCAGGCAAGGACAGGGGTGGGAAAAACTGTTTTTT. This codes for CASRQGQGWEKLFF. Based on the CDR3 plus reference TRBV27 and TRBJ1-4, the full variable domain is EAQVTQNPRYLITVTGKKLTVTCSQNMNHEYMSWYRQDPGLGLRQIYYSMNVEVTDKGDVPEGYKVSRKEKRNFPLILESPSPNQTSLYFCASRQGQGWEKLFFGSGTQLSVL.

Concerning this clone itself: Its ends do not fully match the called genes, so a read error is possible. This chain's CDR3 is CAGSLYLNTEAFF. For the CDR3, the DNA is TGTGCCGGCAGCTTATATCTGAACACTGAAGCTTTCTTT. The chain links TRBV11-2 to TRBJ1-1; D remains ambiguous. CDR1 and CDR2 from the germline V gene are SGHAT and FQNNGV. The CDR3 runs to 13 residues.

This chain joins TRBV7-3 and TRBJ1-6; a possible D gene is TRBD1 (5 bases). V was cut by 1 base and J by 7 bases, with 8 bases left in between. The CDR3 spans 14 residues. CDR1 and CDR2 (germline): SGHTA, FQGTGA. CDR3 sequence reads: CASSLKPGNSPLHF. The DNA for the CDR3 is TGTGCCAGCAGCTTAAAACCAGGGAATTCACCCCTCCACTTT.

The chain recombines TRBV9 with TRBJ1-3; D not resolved. Germline CDR1 reads SGDLS; CDR2 reads YYNGEE. Trimming removed 4 bases at V and 4 bases at J, with 12 bases between. The CDR3 sequence is 14 residues long. The CDR3 here is CASSKTNLGNTIYF. The CDR3 DNA is TGTGCCAGCAGCAAAACTAATCTCGGAAACACCATATATTTT.

The rearrangement joins TRBV27 to TRBJ1-1; tentative D call: TRBD1 (5 bases). Trimming removed 9 bases at V and 9 bases at J, with 17 bases between. The CDR3 is 12 residues long. Germline loops: CDR1 MNHEY, CDR2 SMNVEV (reference sequence). CDR3 protein: CASLGGLMKAFF. In nucleotides, the CDR3 is TGTGCCAGTCTTGGGGGACTCATGAAAGCTTTCTTT.

This chain joins TRBV7-3 and TRBJ2-2; TRBD1 agrees at 8 bases. Germline trimming cut 5 bases from V and 0 bases from J; bases unmatched to any gene: 5. CDR1 and CDR2 from the germline V gene are SGHTA and FQGTGA. The CDR3 has 16 amino acids. In DNA form, the CDR3 reads TGTGCCAGCAGCCTGGGACAGGAACCGAACACCGGGGAGCTGTTTTTT. This encodes CASSLGQEPNTGELFF.

This sequence joins TRBV6-7 and TRBJ1-3, with D uncertain. TRBV6-7 is given ORF status, its function remaining uncertain. The CDR3 consists of 16 residues. V dropped 7 bases and J dropped 4 bases, with 20 bases sitting between them. The CDR3 DNA is TGTGCCAGCATCAACCCTGTGGAGGGTTTCGGAAACACCATATATTTT. It is translated as CASINPVEGFGNTIYF.

The chain combines TRBV6-5 with TRBJ1-1; 8 bases fit TRBD1. Germline assignment: CDR1 MNHEY and CDR2 SVGAGI. The length of the CDR3 is 16 residues. J lost 0 bases, V lost 0 bases, and 3 bases had no gene match. This CDR3 is CASSYSMGQVNTEAFF. The CDR3 DNA reads TGTGCCAGCAGTTACTCGATGGGACAGGTGAACACTGAAGCTTTCTTT.

The chain recombines TRBV7-2 with TRBJ1-1; D perhaps matches TRBD1 (6 bases). Per germline, CDR1 SGHTA and CDR2 FQGNSA. The ends were cut back, 1 base at V and 0 bases at J, with 9 bases in the middle. This CDR3 comprises 15 residues. The DNA for the CDR3 is TGTGCCAGCAGCTTAGGAAGGGGGATGAACACTGAAGCTTTCTTT. Translated: CASSLGRGMNTEAFF.

J is TRBJ1-4 and V is TRBV30, with D maybe TRBD1 (6 bases). Germline CDR1 reads GTSNPN; CDR2 reads SVGIG (reference sequence). Trimming shortened V by 3 bases and J by 4 bases, and 15 bases separated the two germline ends. The length of the CDR3 is 15 residues. For the CDR3, the DNA is TGTGCCTGGAGCTTCCCGGGACACGATAATGAAAAACTGTTTTTT. This sequence encodes CAWSFPGHDNEKLFF.

This rearrangement joins TRBV5-4 to TRBJ2-3, with 10 positions matching TRBD2. CDR3 length: 14 amino acids. V shed 1 base, J shed 4 bases, and the junction held 0 bases outside the gene matches. Looked up from germline, CDR1 is SGHNT and CDR2 is YYREEE (reference sequence). CDR3 amino acids: CASSLLAGADTQYF. The CDR3 region has the DNA TGTGCCAGCAGCTTGCTAGCGGGAGCAGATACGCAGTATTTT.

J is TRBJ2-5 and V is TRBV3-1 (or the pseudogene TRBV3-2), with 7 bases lining up with TRBD1. The CDR3 consists of 17 residues. V trimming: 3 bases; J trimming: 1 base; junction bases outside the gene matches: 11. Per the germline V gene, CDR1 is LGHDT and CDR2 is YNNKEL (reference sequence). The CDR3 nucleotides are TGTGCCAGCAGCCATGGATTCCGGGACAGCGTCCAAGAGACCCAGTACTTC. This translates into CASSHGFRDSVQETQYF.

V is TRBV19 and J is TRBJ1-5; D is uncertain. Trimming left V 0 bases short and J 0 bases short, with 12 bases between. Per the germline V gene, CDR1 is LNHDA and CDR2 is SQIVND (reference sequence). The CDR3 is made up of 17 amino acids. CDR3 loop: CASSIDQCHISNQPQHF. The CDR3 DNA sequence: TGTGCCAGTAGTATAGATCAGTGCCATATTAGCAATCAGCCCCAGCATTTT.

The chain joins TRBV5-1 to TRBJ2-2; 8 bases line up with TRBD2. The germline V gene has CDR1 SGHRS and CDR2 YFSETQ. The CDR3 consists of 15 residues. The V gene end was trimmed by 4 bases and the J gene end by 3 bases; junction bases not matched to a gene: 5. The CDR3 here is CASSPLGGDTGELFF. The CDR3, as DNA: TGCGCCAGCAGCCCCCTCGGGGGGGACACCGGGGAGCTGTTTTTT.

The J gene is TRBJ1-4, the V gene TRBV5-4, with 9 bases matching TRBD1. The CDR3 contains 15 residues. With V trimmed by 3 bases and J by 7 bases, 7 bases remained unmatched. Per the germline V gene, CDR1 is SGHNT and CDR2 is YYREEE (reference sequence). CDR3 loop: CASSSNRGQGEKLFF. The CDR3 DNA reads TGTGCCAGCAGCTCCAACAGGGGGCAGGGTGAAAAACTGTTTTTT.